Below, 28 T cell receptor beta chains from the same sample are listed, as sequenced in a study of identical twins. TCRdb ran MiXCR on the 5' RACE reads and lists one entry per CDR3 protein. The table shows around 370,000 distinct CDR3 sequences, with 7% to 9.5% occurring only once. Input material: naive T cells sorted from blood. The source of these receptors is a woman aged 45-65 years in good health.

The chain has TRBV19 and TRBJ2-1; 8 bases are a match to TRBD2. With V trimmed by 10 bases and J by 3 bases, 8 bases remained unmatched. This CDR3 spans 14 amino acids. Per the germline V gene, CDR1 is LNHDA and CDR2 is SQIVND (reference sequence). The CDR3 here is CATCGLADYNEQFF. The CDR3 DNA sequence: TGTGCCACCTGCGGACTAGCAGACTACAATGAGCAGTTCTTC.

This clonotype was counted many times. The chain is built from TRBV6-5 and TRBJ2-2; no firm D call. CDR1 and CDR2 from the germline V gene are MNHEY and SVGAGI. Trimming took 2 bases from V and 3 from J, leaving 4 bases between them. The CDR3 is made up of 13 amino acids. The CDR3: CASSYVYTGELFF. Written as DNA, the CDR3 is TGTGCCAGCAGTTACGTGTACACCGGGGAGCTGTTTTTT.

This clonotype has a count of ten or more. The CDR3 region is CASSLLSDRAYEQYF. The DNA of the CDR3 is TGTGCCAGCAGTTTATTATCGGACAGGGCCTACGAGCAGTACTTC. J is TRBJ2-7 and V is TRBV12-3 or TRBV12-4; 8 nucleotides match TRBD1. The V gene end was trimmed by 2 bases and the J gene end by 2 bases; junction bases not matched to a gene: 5. The CDR3 contains 15 residues.

The table lists this clonotype with many counts. V usage is TRBV28 and J usage is TRBJ2-7, with D possibly being TRBD1 or TRBD2 (5 bases each). This CDR3 region has 13 residues. The V end lost 8 bases, the J end lost 4 bases, and 15 bases lay between the germline ends. Germline V lookup: CDR1 MDHEN, CDR2 SYDVKM. In DNA form, the CDR3 reads TGTGCCAGCGGGACGGGACCGATTTACGAGCAGTACGTC. Its translation: CASGTGPIYEQYV.

Ten or more counts support this clonotype. The J gene is TRBJ2-1, the V gene TRBV12-3 or TRBV12-4; D uncertain. The CDR3 loop spans 13 amino acids. V dropped 6 bases and J dropped 2 bases, with 8 bases sitting between them. The CDR3 sequence: CASSPATYNEQFF. For the CDR3, the DNA is TGTGCCAGCAGCCCAGCCACCTACAATGAGCAGTTCTTC.

V and J are TRBV7-8 and TRBJ1-5; D not resolved. The V end was cut by 5 bases, the J end by 0 bases, with 11 bases between. The germline V gene encodes CDR1 SGHVS and CDR2 FQNEAQ. The CDR3 length is 15 residues. CDR3 residues: CASSPATYSNQPQHF. The CDR3 nucleotides read TGTGCCAGCAGCCCAGCTACCTATAGCAATCAGCCCCAGCATTTT.

This clonotype was seen only a few times. The chain recombines TRBV19 with TRBJ1-2; no reliable D call. The germline V and J ends were trimmed by 5 bases and 0 bases, with 13 bases remaining between them. Germline values: CDR1 LNHDA, CDR2 SQIVND (reference sequence). The CDR3 extends over 15 amino acids. The DNA of the CDR3 is TGTGCCAGTAGTTTACTGGACGGAGCTAACTATGGCTACACCTTC. This gives the protein CASSLLDGANYGYTF. The full variable domain, in which reference TRBV19 and TRBJ1-2 provide the parts outside the CDR3, is DGGITQSPKYLFRKEGQNVTLSCEQNLNHDAMYWYRQDPGQGLRLIYYSQIVNDFQKGDIAEGYSVSREKKESFPLTVTSAQKNPTAFYLCASSLLDGANYGYTFGSGTRLTVV.

This chain joins TRBV5-1 and TRBJ2-1, with 10 bases lining up with TRBD2. CDR3 length equals 14 residues. V shed 4 bases, J shed 6 bases, and the junction held 4 bases outside the gene matches. Germline-derived CDR1 and CDR2 are SGHRS and YFSETQ. In DNA, the CDR3 is TGCGCCAGCAGCACTAGACTAGCGGGCAATGAGCAGTTCTTC. Translated: CASSTRLAGNEQFF.

This clonotype was seen a few times. The chain has TRBV20-1 and TRBJ2-1, with a tentative D call TRBD2 (6 bases). The CDR3 sequence is 13 residues long. V was pared by 3 bases and J by 6 bases, with 12 bases between. The germline CDR1 and CDR2 sequences are DFQATT and SNEGSKA (reference sequence). The CDR3 nucleotides read TGCAGTGCTAGTACGGGAGTGGGCAATGAGCAGTTCTTC. Protein: CSASTGVGNEQFF.

The V gene is TRBV20-1, the J gene TRBJ2-7; the D is unclear. Per the germline V gene, CDR1 is DFQATT and CDR2 is SNEGSKA (reference sequence). V was pared by 0 bases and J by 3 bases, with 12 bases between. The CDR3 totals 14 residues. The CDR3 region is CSARDSHTFYEQYF. CDR3 sequence (DNA): TGCAGTGCTAGAGATTCCCACACCTTCTACGAGCAGTACTTC.

This clonotype came up a few times. The chain recombines TRBV3-1 with TRBJ1-2; 10 bases line up with TRBD1. V shed 5 bases and J 8 bases; nucleotides not matched to a gene: 8. CDR3 length: 14 amino acids. From germline, CDR1 is LGHDT and CDR2 YNNKEL (reference sequence). The CDR3 sequence is CASSERQGALGYTF. As DNA, the CDR3 is TGTGCCAGCAGCGAAAGACAGGGGGCTCTCGGCTACACCTTC.

This clonotype was counted only a few times. The chain links TRBV3-1 to TRBJ2-3, with TRBD1 matching 9 bases. The CDR3 spans 15 residues. V shed 4 bases, J shed 2 bases, and the junction held 4 bases outside the gene matches. Germline-derived CDR1 and CDR2 are LGHDT and YNNKEL (reference sequence). This CDR3 reads CASSPRDRVTDTQYF. The CDR3 DNA reads TGTGCCAGCAGCCCACGGGACAGGGTCACAGATACGCAGTATTTT.

This sequence joins TRBV6-6 and TRBJ1-1; 12 nucleotides line up with TRBD1. Trimming took 5 bases from V and 0 from J; bases not matched to a gene: 4. The CDR3 loop spans 16 amino acids. Germline V CDR1 and CDR2: MNHNY, SVGAGI (reference sequence). CDR3 sequence: CASSRGQGAMNTEAFF. CDR3 nucleotides: TGTGCCAGCAGTCGGGGACAGGGGGCTATGAACACTGAAGCTTTCTTT.

The J gene is TRBJ1-1, the V gene TRBV30; no firm D call. Germline V gene sequence: CDR1 GTSNPN, CDR2 SVGIG (reference sequence). Trimming left V 3 bases short and J 3 bases short, with 5 bases between. CDR3 size: 11 residues. The CDR3 spells CAWRRDTEAFF. The CDR3 DNA reads as TGTGCCTGGAGACGGGACACTGAAGCTTTCTTT.

This clonotype occurred a few times. This chain uses TRBV12-3 or TRBV12-4 with TRBJ1-2; 8 positions agree with TRBD1. CDR3 length: 13 residues. The J segment lost 8 bases and the V segment lost 5 bases, leaving 7 bases of the junction unmatched. The CDR3 is CASSQTTGEGYTF. In DNA, the CDR3 is TGTGCCAGCAGTCAAACGACAGGGGAGGGCTACACCTTC.

This clonotype was found many times. The CDR3 protein is CASSQFNSGRIQGTGELFF. The CDR3 coding sequence is TGCGCCAGCAGCCAATTTAATAGCGGGAGAATCCAGGGCACCGGGGAGCTGTTTTTT. The V call is TRBV5-1, the J call TRBJ2-2, with 9 bases aligning to TRBD2. The CDR3 is 19 amino acids. Looked up from germline, CDR1 is SGHRS and CDR2 is YFSETQ. Trimming at V came to 4 bases and at J to 4 bases, leaving 17 bases not matched to a gene.

The chain employs TRBV27 and TRBJ2-6; 7 bases align to TRBD1. V was pared by 4 bases and J by 2 bases, with 11 bases of the junction left unmatched. The CDR3 has 18 amino acids. Per germline, CDR1 MNHEY and CDR2 SMNVEV (reference sequence). CDR3: CASSSPGQINPGANVLTF. The CDR3, as DNA: TGTGCCAGCAGTTCCCCGGGACAGATCAATCCTGGGGCCAACGTCCTGACTTTC.

This clonotype has more than one count but fewer than ten. The genes are TRBV27 and TRBJ2-3, with 8 bases aligning to TRBD1. Trimming took 3 bases from V and 2 from J; bases not matched to a gene: 4. Per germline, CDR1 MNHEY and CDR2 SMNVEV (reference sequence). CDR3 length equals 15 residues. Written as DNA, the CDR3 is TGTGCCAGCAGTTTGACAGGGGCCTACACAGATACGCAGTATTTT. It yields the protein CASSLTGAYTDTQYF.

The chain combines TRBV20-1 with TRBJ1-4, with 9 positions matching TRBD1. Germline V lookup: CDR1 DFQATT, CDR2 SNEGSKA (reference sequence). The length of the CDR3 is 15 residues. J gave up 8 bases and V 6 bases, and 13 bases lay outside the gene matches. The CDR3 spells CSAPGQGKAGEKLFF. CDR3 DNA sequence: TGCAGTGCCCCGGGACAGGGAAAGGCGGGAGAAAAACTGTTTTTT.

This clonotype was seen at least ten times. CDR3 region: CASSPELGGTGELFF. For the CDR3, the DNA is TGTGCCAGTAGCCCGGAGTTGGGCGGCACCGGGGAGCTGTTTTTT. This sequence joins TRBV19 and TRBJ2-2, with D uncertain. This CDR3 is built from 15 residues. V was trimmed by 6 bases and J by 4 bases, leaving 15 bases between them. Per the germline V gene, CDR1 is LNHDA and CDR2 is SQIVND (reference sequence). The full variable domain, its missing parts supplied by reference TRBV19 and TRBJ2-2, is DGGITQSPKYLFRKEGQNVTLSCEQNLNHDAMYWYRQDPGQGLRLIYYSQIVNDFQKGDIAEGYSVSREKKESFPLTVTSAQKNPTAFYLCASSPELGGTGELFFGEGSRLTVL.

This clonotype was recorded at least ten times. The chain couples TRBV5-1 to TRBJ1-1; no clear D. The CDR3 is 14 residues long. Trimming left V 0 bases short and J 1 base short, with 7 bases between. CDR1 is SGHRS, CDR2 YFSETQ, per germline. For the CDR3, the DNA is TGCGCCAGCAGCTTGGCTCGTCAGAACACTGAAGCTTTCTTT. Protein sequence: CASSLARQNTEAFF.

This clonotype was counted only a few times. The chain links TRBV9 to TRBJ2-3; D is possibly TRBD1 (5 bases). Trimming took 3 bases from V and 3 from J, leaving 14 bases between them. CDR1 is SGDLS and CDR2 is YYNGEE in the germline V gene. The CDR3 has 15 residues. The CDR3 nucleotides read TGTGCCAGCAGCGGCTGGGGCGAGACGACAGATACGCAGTATTTT. Translated, it gives CASSGWGETTDTQYF.

This clonotype was counted a few times. The CDR3 loop is CASSDRATGELFF. The DNA for the CDR3 is TGCGCCAGCAGTGACAGGGCGACCGGGGAGCTGTTTTTT. The gene calls are TRBV5-1 and TRBJ2-2, with 7 bases that match TRBD1. V dropped 5 bases and J dropped 5; count of bases not matched to a gene: 3. The germline CDR1 and CDR2 sequences are SGHRS and YFSETQ. CDR3 size: 13 residues.

The V and J genes are TRBV19 and TRBJ1-4; weak D call: TRBD1 (6 bases). Germline V gene sequence: CDR1 LNHDA, CDR2 SQIVND (reference sequence). The V gene lost 5 bases and the J gene lost 8 bases, with 18 bases spanning the gap. The CDR3 consists of 15 residues. CDR3 loop: CASSDLQGGYEKLFF. CDR3 DNA sequence: TGTGCCAGTAGTGACTTACAGGGTGGCTACGAAAAACTGTTTTTT.

This clonotype was recorded at least ten times. The chain is built from TRBV20-1 and TRBJ1-3; D possibly corresponds to TRBD1 (5 bases). Germline V gene lookup returns CDR1 DFQATT and CDR2 SNEGSKA (reference sequence). V was trimmed by 6 bases and J by 4 bases, leaving 7 bases between them. CDR3 length: 11 residues. The CDR3 loop reads CSAREGNTIYF. The CDR3 DNA is TGCAGTGCCAGGGAAGGAAACACCATATATTTT.

This chain links TRBV5-5 with TRBJ2-1; 8 nucleotides agree with TRBD2. CDR3 length: 17 amino acids. Germline CDR1 and CDR2: SGHKS and YYEKEE (reference sequence). Unmatched junction bases numbered 14, after V lost 0 bases and J lost 9 bases. The DNA for the CDR3 is TGTGCCAGCAGCTTGGTTCTAGCGAACCCCGGGGGGGGTGAGCAGTTCTTC. This codes for CASSLVLANPGGGEQFF.

This clonotype was detected many times. The V gene is TRBV7-9, the J gene TRBJ2-2; D possibly corresponds to TRBD1 (6 bases). V shed 0 bases and J shed 2 bases, with 13 bases lying between them. Germline values: CDR1 SEHNR, CDR2 FQNEAQ (reference sequence). CDR3 length equals 17 residues. The chain's CDR3 is CASSLAAGTQNTGELFF. The CDR3 DNA reads as TGTGCCAGCAGCTTAGCCGCCGGGACACAAAACACCGGGGAGCTGTTTTTT.

This clonotype was counted many times. The chain is built from TRBV20-1 and TRBJ2-7; 8 bases map to TRBD2. The length of the CDR3 is 18 residues. Unmatched junction bases numbered 16, after V lost 0 bases and J lost 3 bases. The germline gives CDR1 DFQATT, CDR2 SNEGSKA (reference sequence). CDR3 nucleotide sequence: TGCAGTGCTAGAGACCCTCAAATAACTAGCGGAGTTGTCTACGAGCAGTACTTC. This codes for CSARDPQITSGVVYEQYF.